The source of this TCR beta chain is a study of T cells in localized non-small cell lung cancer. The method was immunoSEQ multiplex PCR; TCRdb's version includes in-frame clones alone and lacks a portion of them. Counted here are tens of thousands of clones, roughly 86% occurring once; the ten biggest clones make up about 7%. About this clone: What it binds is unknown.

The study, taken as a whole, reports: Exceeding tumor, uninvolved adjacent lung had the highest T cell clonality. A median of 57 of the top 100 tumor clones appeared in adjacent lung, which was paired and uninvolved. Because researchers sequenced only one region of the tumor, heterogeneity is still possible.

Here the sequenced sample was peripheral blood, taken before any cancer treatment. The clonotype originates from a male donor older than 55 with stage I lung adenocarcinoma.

This CDR3 is CASSFHRGTGELFF. As DNA, the CDR3 is TGTGCCAGCAGTTTCCACAGGGGGACCGGGGAGCTGTTTTTT. The chain combines TRBV28 with TRBJ2-2, with 8 bases lining up with TRBD1. Germline V CDR1 and CDR2: MDHEN, SYDVKM. CDR3 length equals 14 residues. V shed 3 bases and J 5 bases; nucleotides not matched to a gene: 2. Full variable domain (outside the CDR3, taken from reference TRBV28 and TRBJ2-2): DVKVTQSSRYLVKRTGEKVFLECVQDMDHENMFWYRQDPGLGLRLIYFSYDVKMKEKGDIPEGYSVSREKKERFSLILESASTNQTSMYLCASSFHRGTGELFFGEGSRLTVL.